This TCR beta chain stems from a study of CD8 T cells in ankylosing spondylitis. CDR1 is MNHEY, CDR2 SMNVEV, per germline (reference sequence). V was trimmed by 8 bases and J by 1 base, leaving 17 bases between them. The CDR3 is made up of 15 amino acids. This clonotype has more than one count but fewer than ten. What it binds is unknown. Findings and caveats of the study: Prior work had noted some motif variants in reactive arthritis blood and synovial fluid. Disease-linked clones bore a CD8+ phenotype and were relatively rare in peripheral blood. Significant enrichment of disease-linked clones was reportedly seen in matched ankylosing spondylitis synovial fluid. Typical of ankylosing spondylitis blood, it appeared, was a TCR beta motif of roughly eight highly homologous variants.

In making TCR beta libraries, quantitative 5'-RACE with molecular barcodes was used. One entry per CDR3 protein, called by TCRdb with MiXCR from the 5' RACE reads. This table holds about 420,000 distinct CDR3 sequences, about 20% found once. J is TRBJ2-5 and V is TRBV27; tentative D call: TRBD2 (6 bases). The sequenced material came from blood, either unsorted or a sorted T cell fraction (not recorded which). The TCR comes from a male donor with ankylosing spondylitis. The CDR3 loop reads CASRTPGLRQETQYF. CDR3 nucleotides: TGTGCCAGCCGAACCCCGGGACTTCGCCAAGAGACCCAGTACTTC.